The clone carrying this TCR beta chain was recorded a few times. The target antigen is unknown. Extracted from the samples, RNA was reverse transcribed into cDNA to serve as the sequencing template. Some clones are missing from TCRdb's copy, which holds only in-frame ones; the method was immunoSEQ multiplex PCR. The table records about 200,000 clones, 56% of them present only once. This entry belongs to a study of CD8+ T cells in alopecia areata. Study-level points and caveats: Relative to normal scalp, lesional scalp, especially alopecia totalis/universalis, showed higher clonality.

Investigators sorted PBMCs to obtain both CD4+ and CD8+ T cells. Germline V gives CDR1 MNHNY, CDR2 SVGAGI (reference sequence). V gave up 6 bases and J gave up 8 bases, with 7 bases separating them. The CDR3 length is 11 residues. The TCR comes from a human donor in good health. The chain combines TRBV6-6 with TRBJ1-4; the D is unclear. The sample was CD8+ T cells sorted from blood. The CDR3 reads CASRGGEKLFF. CDR3 DNA: TGTGCCAGCAGGGGTGGCGAAAAACTGTTTTTT.